This is a list of T cell receptor beta chains from one sample in a study of blood T cell repertoires in COVID-19. Libraries were prepared by immunoSEQ multiplex PCR; TCRdb keeps only in-frame clonotypes and omits some of them. The sample comprises fewer than 500,000 clones, approximately 80% of which are singletons, and 1.1% rests with the top ten. The sequenced material came from peripheral blood. The receptors were sampled from a human donor with acute or convalescent COVID-19. The donor label of this sample is uncertain. Both conserved end residues are part of each CDR3. The order of the fields is CDR3 length, clone size, D gene, J gene, V gene, CDR3 DNA, CDR3 protein. D genes are given only for firm matches. The size of a clone is reported for some rows only, either as once, few or many, or as a class for expanded clones.

CDR3 length: 15
clone size: -
D gene: TRBD1
J gene: TRBJ1-5
V gene: TRBV6-5
CDR3 DNA: TGTGCCAGCACCGAGACAGGGGGCGTGAGTCAGCCCCAGCATTTT
CDR3 protein: CASTETGGVSQPQHF

CDR3 length: 15
clone size: -
D gene: TRBD2
J gene: TRBJ2-1
V gene: TRBV28
CDR3 DNA: TGTGCCAGCGTTGAGACTAGCGGGGGGGCCAATGAGCAGTTCTTC
CDR3 protein: CASVETSGGANEQFF

CDR3 length: 15
clone size: -
D gene: TRBD1
J gene: TRBJ2-7
V gene: TRBV5-6
CDR3 DNA: TGTGCCAGCAGCTCGGGACAGGGAGTACCCTACGAGCAGTACTTC
CDR3 protein: CASSSGQGVPYEQYF

CDR3 length: 13
clone size: -
D gene: -
J gene: TRBJ2-1
V gene: TRBV5-4
CDR3 DNA: TGTGCCAGCAGGGAGAAGGGGTACAATGAGCAGTTCTTC
CDR3 protein: CASREKGYNEQFF

CDR3 length: 13
clone size: few
D gene: -
J gene: TRBJ1-2
V gene: TRBV6-5
CDR3 DNA: TGTGCCAGCTCCAGGGCGGGAAACTATGGCTACACCTTC
CDR3 protein: CASSRAGNYGYTF

CDR3 length: 14
clone size: -
D gene: -
J gene: TRBJ2-2
V gene: TRBV7-9
CDR3 DNA: TGTGCCAGCAGCTTATCAGAGAACACCGGGGAGCTGTTTTTT
CDR3 protein: CASSLSENTGELFF

CDR3 length: 14
clone size: -
D gene: -
J gene: TRBJ1-5
V gene: TRBV7-8
CDR3 DNA: TGTGCCAGCAGCTCAAACAGAAGGAATCAGCCCCAGCATTTT
CDR3 protein: CASSSNRRNQPQHF

CDR3 length: 14
clone size: -
D gene: -
J gene: TRBJ1-1
V gene: TRBV18
CDR3 DNA: TGTGCCAGCTCACCGGGACTCAAGAACACTGAAGCTTTCTTT
CDR3 protein: CASSPGLKNTEAFF

CDR3 length: 11
clone size: -
D gene: -
J gene: TRBJ1-1
V gene: TRBV20-1
CDR3 DNA: TGCAGTGCTAGAGGTTTAGAAGAAGCTTTCTTT
CDR3 protein: CSARGLEEAFF

CDR3 length: 14
clone size: -
D gene: TRBD1
J gene: TRBJ1-6
V gene: TRBV5-1
CDR3 DNA: TGCGCCAGCCGGGACAGGGAATTGCGATCACCCCTCCACTTT
CDR3 protein: CASRDRELRSPLHF

CDR3 length: 15
clone size: -
D gene: TRBD2
J gene: TRBJ2-7
V gene: TRBV6-5
CDR3 DNA: TGTGCCAGCAGTTACACCGGGGGGGGAACCTACGAGCAGTACTTC
CDR3 protein: CASSYTGGGTYEQYF

CDR3 length: 15
clone size: -
D gene: TRBD1
J gene: TRBJ1-3
V gene: TRBV6-5
CDR3 DNA: TGTGCCAGCAGGGACGGACAGGTCTCTGGAAACACCATATATTTT
CDR3 protein: CASRDGQVSGNTIYF

CDR3 length: 15
clone size: few
D gene: TRBD1
J gene: TRBJ1-4
V gene: TRBV7-2
CDR3 DNA: TGTGCCAGCAGCTTAGGGGGACAGGGGGCGGGAAAACTGTTTTTT
CDR3 protein: CASSLGGQGAGKLFF

CDR3 length: 14
clone size: -
D gene: TRBD1
J gene: TRBJ1-2
V gene: TRBV19
CDR3 DNA: TGTGCCAGTAGTTTTCAGGGGGCACCCTATGGCTACACCTTC
CDR3 protein: CASSFQGAPYGYTF

CDR3 length: 13
clone size: -
D gene: -
J gene: TRBJ2-7
V gene: TRBV19
CDR3 DNA: TGTGCCAGTAGTCCCCTGGGGGGAAGCGAGCAGTACTTC
CDR3 protein: CASSPLGGSEQYF

CDR3 length: 14
clone size: -
D gene: TRBD2
J gene: TRBJ2-3
V gene: TRBV7-9
CDR3 DNA: TGTGCCAGCAGCTTAGAGGTGGCTAGCGGCCCCGAGTATTTT
CDR3 protein: CASSLEVASGPEYF

CDR3 length: 14
clone size: -
D gene: -
J gene: TRBJ1-2
V gene: TRBV7-9
CDR3 DNA: TGTGCCAGCAGCCCAGAGACAGTTAACTATGGCTACACCTTC
CDR3 protein: CASSPETVNYGYTF

CDR3 length: 14
clone size: -
D gene: -
J gene: TRBJ2-4
V gene: TRBV2
CDR3 DNA: TGTGCCAGCAGTGATAGTTTAGCCAAAAACATTCAGTACTTC
CDR3 protein: CASSDSLAKNIQYF

CDR3 length: 15
clone size: -
D gene: TRBD2
J gene: TRBJ2-7
V gene: TRBV14
CDR3 DNA: TGTGCCAGCAGCCATCCACTAGCGGGAGTGTGGGAGCAGTACTTC
CDR3 protein: CASSHPLAGVWEQYF

CDR3 length: 14
clone size: once
D gene: TRBD1
J gene: TRBJ2-1
V gene: TRBV7-2
CDR3 DNA: TGTGCCAGCAGCTTTCGGACAGGGGGCGGTGAGCAGTTCTTC
CDR3 protein: CASSFRTGGGEQFF

CDR3 length: 16
clone size: -
D gene: -
J gene: TRBJ2-1
V gene: TRBV24-1
CDR3 DNA: TGTGCCACCAGTGATTTAGGGCCCGAGGGCTACAATGAGCAGTTCTTC
CDR3 protein: CATSDLGPEGYNEQFF

CDR3 length: 13
clone size: once
D gene: -
J gene: TRBJ2-1
V gene: TRBV6-5
CDR3 DNA: TGTGCCAGCAGACGGGAGAGGGGCAATGAGCAGTTCTTC
CDR3 protein: CASRRERGNEQFF